The 23 T cell receptor beta chains below all came from one sample that was sequenced in a study of tumor-infiltrating lymphocytes in primary liver carcinoma (dated by TCRdb to about 2017). The data were produced on an Illumina HiSeq 2500. TCRbeta-specific cDNA was reverse-transcribed from about 0.45 ug total RNA using a constant-region primer and ProtoScript II reverse transcriptase. TCRbeta libraries were built with three nested multiplex PCR rounds, a slightly modified ARM-PCR procedure. Multiplex TRBV1-TRBV30 forward primers and a Cbeta reverse primer were used in the first two PCR rounds, each of which was run for roughly 9 cycles. Clones were called with MiXCR by TCRdb after fastp trimmed the public reads at Q25, and only in-frame beta chains were retained. Rows with one shared CDR3 protein collapse into an entry with the most common genes and DNA. A total of 300,000 to 350,000 distinct CDR3 sequences appear in this sample, nearly 60% of them only once. Of the sample, approximately 15% falls within the top ten clones.

TRIzol reagent was used to extract blood RNA from unsorted whole blood, while the DNeasy Blood & Tissue kit provided the germline DNA. Source material: peripheral blood. The receptors were gathered from a woman aged 30 to 39 with primary liver carcinoma and hepatitis B virus infection.

This clonotype was detected a few times. The CDR3 DNA sequence: TGTGCCAGCAGACTAGGGCAGCAATACGAGCAGTACTTC. Amino acid sequence: CASRLGQQYEQYF. This chain joins TRBV6-2 or TRBV6-3 and TRBJ2-7; a possible D gene is TRBD2 (5 bases). The CDR3 is made up of 13 amino acids. CDR1 and CDR2 (germline): MNHEY, SVGEGT. The V and J ends lost 6 bases and 4 bases respectively, with 13 bases between them.

As to this clonotype: This may come from a read error, since a much larger clone is one base off. This chain joins TRBV12-3 or TRBV12-4 and TRBJ2-7; D not certain. This CDR3 is 15 amino acids long. The DNA of the CDR3 is TGTGTCAGCAGTTTACTCTCTTTACCCGCCTACGAGCAGTACTTC. Amino acid sequence: CVSSLLSLPAYEQYF.

The V and J genes are TRBV7-9 and TRBJ2-2, with 8 positions matching TRBD1. After removal of 2 bases from V and 3 bases from J, the junction contained 8 bases not matched to a gene. Germline V CDR1 and CDR2: SEHNR, FQNEAQ (reference sequence). This CDR3 is 17 amino acids long. In DNA form, the CDR3 reads TGTGCCAGCAGCTTATTAAGACAGGGGCGATACACCGGGGAGCTGTTTTTT. Protein sequence: CASSLLRQGRYTGELFF.

The genes are TRBV6-1 and TRBJ2-1, with D hard to call. Trimming took off 7 bases at V and 6 bases at J, with 16 bases between the two ends. CDR1 is MNHNS, CDR2 SASEGT, per germline. The CDR3 sequence is 14 residues long. CDR3 protein: CASNDIGARNEQFF. The CDR3 coding sequence is TGTGCCAGCAATGATATTGGAGCTCGCAATGAGCAGTTCTTC.

The V and J genes are TRBV11-1 and TRBJ2-1; TRBD2 aligns across 7 bases. The germline CDR1 and CDR2 sequences are SGHAT and FQDESV (reference sequence). This CDR3 comprises 16 residues. The J segment lost 3 bases and the V segment lost 5 bases, leaving 10 bases of the junction unmatched. DNA for the CDR3: TGTGCCAGCAGCAAAATCCGGACTAGTGACTACAATGAGCAGTTCTTC. This codes for CASSKIRTSDYNEQFF.

This clonotype has more than one count but fewer than ten. The chain has TRBV7-9 and TRBJ1-5, with D hard to call. Germline CDR1 and CDR2: SEHNR and FQNEAQ (reference sequence). The CDR3 is made up of 12 amino acids. Trimming left V 1 base short and J 4 bases short, with 2 bases between. The CDR3 nucleotides are TGTGCCAGCAGCTTAGATAATCAGCCCCAGCATTTT. Translation: CASSLDNQPQHF.

In the case of this clonotype: At one end, the junction sequence differs from germline, possibly due to a read error. The chain links TRBV5-4 to TRBJ1-1, with TRBD1 identical over 7 bases. CDR3 size: 15 residues. CDR1 is SGHNT and CDR2 is YYREEE in the germline V gene (reference sequence). This CDR3 reads CTSSPRRGRPTEAFF. The CDR3 nucleotides read TGTACCAGCAGTCCTAGGAGGGGGCGACCCACTGAAGCTTTCTTT.

A remark on this clonotype: Given a much more abundant clone one base away, this may be a read error. V gene TRBV5-4 combines with J gene TRBJ1-2; D is possibly TRBD1 (6 bases). The CDR3 loop spans 14 amino acids. CDR1 is SGHNT, CDR2 YYREEE, per germline (reference sequence). CDR3 DNA: TGTGCCAGCAGCTTTACAGGGAGGGACTATAGCTACACCTTC. It translates to CASSFTGRDYSYTF.

The chain carries TRBV6-2 or TRBV6-3 and TRBJ2-1, with TRBD2 matching 8 bases. This CDR3 has 15 amino acids. CDR1 and CDR2 from the germline V gene are MNHEY and SVGEGT. Germline trimming cut 8 bases from V and 7 bases from J; bases unmatched to any gene: 13. The CDR3 DNA reads as TGTGCCAGCGGTGACCACGGGACTAGAGGTAATGAGCAGTTCTTC. Translation gives CASGDHGTRGNEQFF.

This clonotype has at least ten counts. V is TRBV6-2 or TRBV6-3 and J is TRBJ1-5; D is ambiguous. Deletions cut 7 bases from V and 6 bases from J, with 13 bases between. This CDR3 has 13 residues. Germline V gene lookup returns CDR1 MNHEY and CDR2 SVGEGT. The DNA of the CDR3 is TGTGCCAGCACCCAAGATTTCCGTCAGCCCCAGCATTTT. It codes for CASTQDFRQPQHF.

In this sample, this clonotype turned up many times. The chain employs TRBV6-1 and TRBJ2-7; 7 bases line up with TRBD1. Germline assignment: CDR1 MNHNS and CDR2 SASEGT. Trimming cost V 4 bases and J 2 bases; bases outside gene matches: 5. The CDR3 has 14 residues. The CDR3 region has the DNA TGTGCCAGCAGTGGTGAAGGGGGCGCCTACGAGCAGTACTTC. It translates to CASSGEGGAYEQYF.

The chain recombines TRBV13 with TRBJ2-4; D is possibly TRBD1 or TRBD2 (5 bases each). Deletions cut 4 bases from V and 1 base from J, with 23 bases between. Germline CDR1 PRHDT, CDR2 FYEKMQ (reference sequence). The CDR3 length is 19 residues. The CDR3 bases are TGTGCCAGCAGCTCGACGGGAAGGGTCGGAGAGGGGGCCAAAAACATTCAGTACTTC. Translation gives CASSSTGRVGEGAKNIQYF.

This clonotype has a handful of counts. This sequence joins TRBV6-6 and TRBJ1-4, with D possibly TRBD1 on 6 matching bases. V lost 5 bases, J lost 14 bases, and 15 bases lay in between. Germline V gene lookup returns CDR1 MNHNY and CDR2 SVGAGI (reference sequence). This CDR3 spans 12 amino acids. The chain's CDR3 is CASSPQGLVLFF. CDR3 bases: TGTGCCAGCAGTCCACAGGGTCTAGTGCTGTTTTTT.

This clonotype was seen at least ten times. V gene TRBV29-1 combines with J gene TRBJ2-3, with TRBD2 as a possible D gene (6 bases). The CDR3 has 14 residues. Trimming took off 5 bases at V and 0 bases at J, with 12 bases between the two ends. Germline V gene data show CDR1 as SQVTM and CDR2 as ANQGSEA. Written as DNA, the CDR3 is TGCAGCGTTTTTCTAGCGTCGAGCACAGATACGCAGTATTTT. Its protein is CSVFLASSTDTQYF.

A remark on this clonotype: A single base separates this from a much larger clone, so it may be a read error. The chain employs TRBV6-1 and TRBJ2-1, with 8 bases identical to TRBD2. The V gene's germline CDR1 is MNHNS and CDR2 SASEGT. V was clipped by 3 bases and J by 6 bases; unmatched bases: 7. CDR3 length: 15 amino acids. CDR3 DNA sequence: TGTGCCAGCAGTGATGCGGGACTAGGGTCCAATGAGCAGTTCTTC. Its protein product is CASSDAGLGSNEQFF.

Details on this clonotype: This could be a read error, since a much larger clone is one nucleotide away. V is TRBV10-3 and J is TRBJ2-7, with 11 positions matching TRBD1. Germline V CDR1 and CDR2: ENHRY, SYGVKD. The V gene end was trimmed by 6 bases and the J gene end by 6 bases; junction bases not matched to a gene: 4. This CDR3 has 13 residues. The CDR3 is CAIRGQGEAEQYF. The CDR3 coding sequence is TGTGCCATCAGGGGACAGGGGGAGGCCGAGCAGTACTTC.

A note on this clonotype: Compared with germline, one end of the junction differs, possibly owing to a read error. The chain couples TRBV6-6 to TRBJ2-5, with D perhaps TRBD2 (6 bases). This CDR3 has 12 residues. From germline, CDR1 is MNHNY and CDR2 SVGAGI (reference sequence). In DNA form, the CDR3 reads TGTGCCAGCGGTCTAACGGGAGAGACTCAGTACTTC. Its translation: CASGLTGETQYF.

On this clonotype itself: At one end, the junction sequence differs from germline, possibly due to a read error. This chain links TRBV5-6 with TRBJ1-1; the match to TRBD1 covers 9 bases. This CDR3 contains 13 residues. Germline V lookup: CDR1 SGHDT, CDR2 YYEEEE. This chain's CDR3 is CASSLGQGYGAFF. The CDR3 nucleotides are TGTGCCAGTAGCTTAGGACAGGGGTATGGAGCTTTCTTT. The variable domain in full, completed from reference TRBV5-6 and TRBJ1-1, reads DAGVTQSPTHLIKTRGQQVTLRCSPKSGHDTVSWYQQALGQGPQFIFQYYEEEERQRGNFPDRFSGHQFPNYSSELNVNALLLGDSALYLCASSLGQGYGAFFGQGTRLTVV.

Remarks on this clonotype: A much larger clone is a single base away; this may be a read error. V is TRBV10-3 and J is TRBJ2-1; D may correspond to TRBD1 or TRBD2 (5 bases each). Germline loops: CDR1 ENHRY, CDR2 SYGVKD. This CDR3 has 12 amino acids. The CDR3 is CATSDGGNEQFF. In nucleotides, the CDR3 is TGTGCCACCAGTGATGGGGGCAATGAGCAGTTCTTC.

The chain joins TRBV29-1 to TRBJ1-1; TRBD1 matches at 8 bases. V gave up 6 bases and J gave up 10 bases; unmatched junction bases: 16. Germline loops: CDR1 SQVTM, CDR2 ANQGSEA. This CDR3 region has 14 residues. CDR3 nucleotide sequence: TGCAGCGTCGCTACAGGGGGAGAGACTCGAGGAGCTTTCTTT. Translated, it gives CSVATGGETRGAFF. The whole variable domain, filled in from reference TRBV29-1 and TRBJ1-1, reads SAVISQKPSRDICQRGTSLTIQCQVDSQVTMMFWYRQQPGQSLTLIATANQGSEATYESGFVIDKFPISRPNLTFSTLTVSNMSPEDSSIYLCSVATGGETRGAFFGQGTRLTVV.

V is TRBV30 and J is TRBJ2-2; the D gene could be TRBD1 or TRBD2 (5 bases each). Trimming left V 2 bases short and J 6 bases short, with 22 bases between. Germline V gene lookup returns CDR1 GTSNPN and CDR2 SVGIG (reference sequence). The CDR3 is 17 residues long. The CDR3 bases are TGTGCCTGGAGTCGACGGGGCTCCCAAGCCCCACCCGGGGAGCTGTTTTTT. Protein sequence: CAWSRRGSQAPPGELFF.

Comments on this clonotype: A read error is possible here, since a much larger clone lies one base away. The rearrangement links TRBV29-1 to TRBJ1-1; D gene unclear. Germline assignment: CDR1 SQVTM and CDR2 ANQGSEA. The CDR3 runs to 11 residues. The CDR3 region is CSDENPQGAFF. CDR3 nucleotide sequence: TGCAGCGATGAAAATCCCCAAGGAGCTTTCTTT.

This clonotype was counted only a few times. The chain uses TRBV5-4 and TRBJ2-3; TRBD2 might be the D (5 bases). The CDR3 covers 15 residues. Between the trimmed V and J ends, which lost 3 bases and 4 bases, there was a span of 15 bases. Germline V CDR1 and CDR2: SGHNT, YYREEE (reference sequence). The CDR3 DNA is TGTGCCAGCAGCTCATATGTGGGAGCGGCAGATACGCAGTATTTT. Translation: CASSSYVGAADTQYF.